Following are 16 T cell receptor beta chains from one sample sequenced in a study of cytomegalovirus exposure and HLA in healthy donors (TCRdb year 2017). Library construction relied on the immunoSEQ multiplex PCR assay. For the multiplex PCR, a mixture combining 60 forward primers for TCR Vbeta segments and 13 reverse primers for TCR Jbeta segments was used. In TCRdb, the immuneACCESS table is reduced to in-frame sequences with V and J assigned. These tables do not hold every clone; where another copy was compared, an unresolved V gene accounts for under half, and the others remain unexplained. The sample table contains about 55,000 clones; only one count was recorded for 70% to 80% of them. Together, the top ten hold approximately 1.3% of the sample. Sequenced input: PBMCs. The origin of the receptors is a female donor in good health and CMV-seronegative.

A word on this clone: This sample includes further DNA sequences coding for the same CDR3. The genes are TRBV4-1 and TRBJ2-1; 11 bases line up with TRBD2. Trimming removed 3 bases from V and 6 bases from J; junction bases left unmatched: 10. The germline CDR1 and CDR2 sequences are MGHRA and YSYEKL. This CDR3 is built from 17 residues. The CDR3 nucleotides are TGCGCCAGCAGCCATCTAGCGGGGGGCTCCGGGTCCAATGAGCAGTTCTTC. It codes for CASSHLAGGSGSNEQFF.

The CDR3 protein is CASSLDRVLYEQYF. CDR3 nucleotides: TGTGCCAGCAGCTTAGACCGGGTCCTTTACGAGCAGTACTTC. The chain is built from TRBV7-2 and TRBJ2-7; D call uncertain. The CDR3 covers 14 residues. Germline V CDR1 and CDR2: SGHTA, FQGNSA. The V end lost 1 base, the J end lost 4 bases, and 11 bases lay between the germline ends.

This sequence joins TRBV6-6 and TRBJ2-1; no clear D. V lost 2 bases to trimming and J lost 6 bases, with 8 bases between them. Germline V CDR1 and CDR2: MNHNY, SVGAGI (reference sequence). This CDR3 spans 13 amino acids. The CDR3 DNA reads as TGTGCCAGCAGTTACCGGGTTTCCAATGAGCAGTTCTTC. Its protein product is CASSYRVSNEQFF.

The gene calls are TRBV5-6 and TRBJ2-5; 12 nucleotides align to TRBD2. The J segment lost 5 bases and the V segment lost 4 bases, leaving 6 bases of the junction unmatched. CDR3 length equals 15 residues. Germline V CDR1 and CDR2: SGHDT, YYEEEE. CDR3 coding DNA: TGTGCCAGCAGCCGGGGACTAGCGGGTGTGGAGACCCAGTACTTC. It translates to CASSRGLAGVETQYF.

The V gene is TRBV27, the J gene TRBJ1-5, with D hard to call. The CDR3 runs to 17 residues. Trimming cost V 1 base and J 1 base, with 14 bases left between them. Germline V lookup: CDR1 MNHEY, CDR2 SMNVEV (reference sequence). The CDR3 coding sequence is TGTGCCAGCAGTTTATTAGCGGGGAAGGGCAGCAATCAGCCCCAGCATTTT. Its translation is CASSLLAGKGSNQPQHF.

The chain is built from TRBV27 and TRBJ1-2; D might be TRBD1 (5 bases). V lost 4 bases and J 6 bases, leaving 12 bases between the germline ends. CDR1 and CDR2 (germline): MNHEY, SMNVEV (reference sequence). This CDR3 is built from 13 residues. The CDR3 nucleotides are TGTGCCAGCAGTTCCCGGGGGTTGGATGGCTACACCTTC. This translates into CASSSRGLDGYTF.

The count of this clone is one. This chain uses TRBV18 with TRBJ1-2, with D possibly TRBD1 on 6 matching bases. The CDR3 contains 13 residues. Germline CDR1 is KGHSH and CDR2 is LQKENI. V was pared by 6 bases and J by 6 bases, with 14 bases between. DNA for the CDR3: TGTGCCAGCTCCTCTGCAGGGGAGAATGGCTACACCTTC. It codes for CASSSAGENGYTF.

The chain employs TRBV4-1 and TRBJ2-2; 10 positions match TRBD1. The length of the CDR3 is 16 residues. J gave up 5 bases and V 4 bases, and 7 bases lay outside the gene matches. Germline V lookup: CDR1 MGHRA, CDR2 YSYEKL. The CDR3 nucleotides are TGCGCCAGCAGCCCTCCGGGACAGGGGCGGACCGGGGAGCTGTTTTTT. Translation gives CASSPPGQGRTGELFF.

The chain employs TRBV7-9 and TRBJ1-2; D gene ambiguous. The CDR3 runs 13 residues. Germline CDR1 is SEHNR and CDR2 is FQNEAQ (reference sequence). Trimming shortened V by 3 bases and J by 1 base, and 6 bases separated the two germline ends. This chain's CDR3 is CASSFKLNYGYTF. The CDR3 nucleotides read TGTGCCAGCAGCTTTAAACTTAACTATGGCTACACCTTC.

The V gene is TRBV6-5, the J gene TRBJ2-5, with 7 bases identical to TRBD1. V shed 7 bases, J shed 5 bases, and the junction held 7 bases outside the gene matches. This CDR3 contains 13 residues. Per the germline V gene, CDR1 is MNHEY and CDR2 is SVGAGI. CDR3 residues: CASTKQGMETQYF. The CDR3 bases are TGTGCCAGCACCAAACAGGGGATGGAGACCCAGTACTTC.

This chain uses TRBV11-3 with TRBJ2-1, with 9 positions matching TRBD2. The trim removed 3 bases at V and 7 bases at J, leaving 7 bases unmatched. Germline values: CDR1 SGHNT, CDR2 YENEEA. This CDR3 contains 15 residues. The CDR3 is CASSFNWRGGNEQFF. The CDR3 nucleotides are TGTGCCAGCAGCTTCAATTGGCGGGGGGGAAATGAGCAGTTCTTC.

This rearrangement joins TRBV27 to TRBJ2-6, with D possibly being TRBD1 (6 bases). The germline V gene encodes CDR1 MNHEY and CDR2 SMNVEV (reference sequence). The CDR3 runs to 16 residues. Trimming stripped 4 bases from V and 0 bases from J, with 10 bases between. CDR3 sequence reads: CASSSWTASGANVLTF. The CDR3 DNA reads TGTGCCAGCAGTTCCTGGACAGCCTCTGGGGCCAACGTCCTGACTTTC.

This chain links TRBV7-2 with TRBJ1-2, with D possibly TRBD1 on 5 matching bases. The V end was cut by 5 bases, the J end by 5 bases, with 15 bases between. The CDR3 spans 14 residues. Germline values: CDR1 SGHTA, CDR2 FQGNSA. CDR3 in amino acids: CASSQGLGSYGYTF. The CDR3 DNA reads TGTGCCAGCAGCCAGGGTCTTGGAAGTTATGGCTACACCTTC. The full variable domain, with the rest looked up from reference TRBV7-2 and TRBJ1-2, is GAGVSQSPSNKVTEKGKDVELRCDPISGHTALYWYRQSLGQGLEFLIYFQGNSAPDKSGLPSDRFSAERTGGSVSTLTIQRTQQEDSAVYLCASSQGLGSYGYTFGSGTRLTVV.

V and J are TRBV19 and TRBJ2-3; 7 nucleotides line up with TRBD2. This CDR3 has 13 residues. J lost 5 bases, V lost 5 bases, and 4 bases had no gene match. CDR1 LNHDA and CDR2 SQIVND come from the germline V gene (reference sequence). CDR3 in DNA: TGTGCCAGTAGTGGACTAGACGGAGATACGCAGTATTTT. Translation: CASSGLDGDTQYF.

The chain uses TRBV29-1 and TRBJ2-5, with 8 positions matching TRBD2. The ends lost 7 bases at V and 4 bases at J; junction bases unmatched: 17. Germline V gene lookup returns CDR1 SQVTM and CDR2 ANQGSEA. CDR3 length: 16 amino acids. CDR3 residues: CSGDTLSGGLIETQYF. As DNA, the CDR3 is TGCAGCGGGGACACCCTGAGCGGGGGATTAATAGAGACCCAGTACTTC.

V and J are TRBV4-3 and TRBJ2-7; TRBD2 matches at 7 bases. This CDR3 contains 15 residues. Losses at the gene ends were 0 bases for V and 6 bases for J; bases not matched to a gene: 8. Germline V lookup: CDR1 LGHNA, CDR2 YSLEER. This CDR3 is CASSQDSQRGSEQYF. The CDR3 region has the DNA TGCGCCAGCAGCCAAGATTCCCAGCGGGGAAGCGAGCAGTACTTC.